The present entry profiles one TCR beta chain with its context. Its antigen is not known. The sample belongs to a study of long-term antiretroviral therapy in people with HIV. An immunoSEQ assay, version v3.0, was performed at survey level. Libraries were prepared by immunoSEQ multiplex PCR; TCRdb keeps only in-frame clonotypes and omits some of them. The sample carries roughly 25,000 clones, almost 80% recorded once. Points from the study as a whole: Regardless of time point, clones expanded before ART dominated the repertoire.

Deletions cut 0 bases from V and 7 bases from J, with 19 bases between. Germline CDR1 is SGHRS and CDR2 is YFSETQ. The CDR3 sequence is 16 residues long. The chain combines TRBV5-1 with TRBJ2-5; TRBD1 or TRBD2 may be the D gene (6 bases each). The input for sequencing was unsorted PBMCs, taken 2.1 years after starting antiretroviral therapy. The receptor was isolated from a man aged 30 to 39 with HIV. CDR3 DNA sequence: TGCGCCAGCAGCTTGGCCGCGACGGGGGCGATCAGGACCCAGTACTTC. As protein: CASSLAATGAIRTQYF.